The 30 T cell receptor beta chains below were found in one sample sequenced in a study of Ad26.COV2.S vaccination and SARS-CoV-2 variants. TCRdb's table, derived via immunoSEQ multiplex PCR, lists solely in-frame clones and lacks some. The table has 200,000 to 250,000 clones, 70% to 90% seen once. Treatment specified: roughly 19 received Ad26.COV2.S at low or high dose, single or two shots; a few received placebo; per-sample allocation not given. Specimen acquisition occurred on day 63 following the initial vaccine or placebo injection. Here the sequenced sample was peripheral blood, taken in a trial of Ad26.COV2.S vaccine versus placebo. These receptors were obtained from a person between 18 and 65 years old who received the Ad26.COV2.S COVID-19 vaccine or a placebo.

V gene TRBV5-1 combines with J gene TRBJ2-1; 9 nucleotides align to TRBD1. Germline values: CDR1 SGHRS, CDR2 YFSETQ. This CDR3 region has 20 residues. With 4 bases clipped from V and 0 bases from J, the junction kept 17 bases outside the gene matches. The CDR3 nucleotides are TGCGCCAGCAGCGGATACAGGGGGCCCCTCACTCTCCGCTCCTACAATGAGCAGTTCTTC. It specifies CASSGYRGPLTLRSYNEQFF.

This CDR3 reads CASSEEKGTNYGYTF. CDR3 nucleotide sequence: TGTGCCAGCAGTGAAGAGAAGGGAACTAACTATGGCTACACCTTC. The rearrangement joins TRBV6-1 to TRBJ1-2; no definite D call. The germline gives CDR1 MNHNS, CDR2 SASEGT. The length of the CDR3 is 15 residues. V lost 1 base and J 0 bases, leaving 9 bases between the germline ends.

The chain carries TRBV29-1 and TRBJ2-3; D is ambiguous. V was pared by 0 bases and J by 0 bases, with 7 bases between. Germline CDR1 is SQVTM and CDR2 is ANQGSEA. The CDR3 has 14 amino acids. The CDR3 DNA reads TGCAGCGTTGAAGATGAGGAGAGCACAGATACGCAGTATTTT. Its translation is CSVEDEESTDTQYF.

The V call is TRBV5-1, the J call TRBJ2-7; 11 positions agree with TRBD2. This CDR3 contains 17 residues. CDR1 and CDR2 from the germline V gene are SGHRS and YFSETQ. The junction had 11 bases not matched to a gene; V was cut back by 0 bases and J by 6 bases. The CDR3 sequence is CASSLASTPSGRSEQYF. The CDR3 coding sequence is TGCGCCAGCAGCTTGGCCAGTACCCCTAGCGGGAGGAGCGAGCAGTACTTC.

The V gene is TRBV11-2, the J gene TRBJ1-5; D might be TRBD1 (6 bases). V shed 5 bases and J shed 3 bases, with 8 bases lying between them. Germline CDR1 and CDR2: SGHAT and FQNNGV. The CDR3 covers 13 residues. In DNA, the CDR3 is TGTGCCAGCAGCGGGGGCCTCAATCAGCCCCAGCATTTT. Its protein is CASSGGLNQPQHF.

The chain joins TRBV5-4 to TRBJ2-5, with TRBD2 matching 12 bases. This CDR3 comprises 17 residues. Germline CDR1 is SGHNT and CDR2 is YYREEE (reference sequence). With V trimmed by 0 bases and J by 4 bases, 7 bases remained unmatched. This CDR3 is CASSLELAGGRGETQYF. As DNA, the CDR3 is TGTGCCAGCAGCTTGGAACTAGCGGGAGGCCGTGGAGAGACCCAGTACTTC. The entire variable domain, with the rest obtained from reference TRBV5-4 and TRBJ2-5, is as follows: ETGVTQSPTHLIKTRGQQVTLRCSSQSGHNTVSWYQQALGQGPQFIFQYYREEENGRGNFPPRFSGLQFPNYSSELNVNALELDDSALYLCASSLELAGGRGETQYFGPGTRLLVL.

This chain connects TRBV6-2 or TRBV6-3 to TRBJ2-7; 13 positions agree with TRBD2. V lost 7 bases and J lost 0; bases outside the gene matches: 9. The CDR3 is 17 residues long. CDR1 and CDR2 from the germline V gene are MNHEY and SVGEGT. The CDR3 here is CASTPRTSGSYSYEQYF. The CDR3, as DNA: TGTGCCAGCACCCCGAGGACTAGCGGGAGCTACTCCTACGAGCAGTACTTC.

This clone was counted between two and nine times. For the CDR3, the DNA is TGCGCCAGCAGTGCCCCACCGGGGTGTGAGACCCAGTACTTC. It is translated as CASSAPPGCETQYF. The chain recombines TRBV23-1 with TRBJ2-5; a weak D match, TRBD2 (5 bases). TRBV23-1 is an open reading frame, and its role is uncertain. The CDR3 totals 14 residues. Trimming removed 5 bases from V and 5 bases from J, with 15 bases in between.

The chain combines TRBV25-1 with TRBJ1-1; 8 nucleotides line up with TRBD1. The CDR3 spans 15 residues. Germline V gene data show CDR1 as MGHDK and CDR2 as SYGVNS. The V gene end was trimmed by 3 bases and the J gene end by 2 bases; junction bases not matched to a gene: 5. Here the CDR3 DNA reads TGTGCCAGCAGTGACCGGACAGGGCTAAACACTGAAGCTTTCTTT. Amino acids: CASSDRTGLNTEAFF.

The chain combines TRBV5-1 with TRBJ2-7; TRBD2 might be the D (5 bases). Trimming took 6 bases from V and 0 from J, leaving 13 bases between them. Germline values: CDR1 SGHRS, CDR2 YFSETQ. The CDR3 spans 14 residues. The CDR3 spells CASKMEAPSYEQYF. As DNA, the CDR3 is TGCGCCAGCAAAATGGAGGCACCCTCCTACGAGCAGTACTTC.

The gene calls are TRBV30 and TRBJ1-5, with a possible D match to TRBD1 (6 bases). This CDR3 contains 13 residues. Germline-derived CDR1 and CDR2 are GTSNPN and SVGIG (reference sequence). The V and J ends lost 0 bases and 7 bases respectively, with 10 bases between them. The CDR3 DNA is TGTGCCTGGAGTGTAGGACAGTTGCAGCCCCAGCATTTT. Translating it yields CAWSVGQLQPQHF. The variable domain in full, with the rest retrieved from reference TRBV30 and TRBJ1-5, is SQTIHQWPATLVQPVGSPLSLECTVEGTSNPNLYWYRQAAGRGLQLLFYSVGIGQISSEVPQNLSASRPQDRQFILSSKKLLLSDSGFYLCAWSVGQLQPQHFGDGTRLSIL.

V gene TRBV28 combines with J gene TRBJ2-1; D is uncertain. CDR3 length: 14 residues. Trimming removed 6 bases at V and 6 bases at J, with 15 bases between. Germline V gives CDR1 MDHEN, CDR2 SYDVKM. CDR3 nucleotides: TGTGCCAGCAGCCTCCACTCCCTTCTCAATGAGCAGTTCTTC. Translation: CASSLHSLLNEQFF.

The genes are TRBV6-5 and TRBJ1-1; D unresolved. Germline CDR1 reads MNHEY; CDR2 reads SVGAGI. The CDR3 has 14 amino acids. V was trimmed by 7 bases and J by 0 bases, leaving 12 bases between them. CDR3 in DNA: TGTGCCAGCAAATCCATAGCGGTGAACACTGAAGCTTTCTTT. This translates into CASKSIAVNTEAFF.

This clone was observed once. The rearrangement joins TRBV6-5 to TRBJ1-1; D remains ambiguous. The germline V gene encodes CDR1 MNHEY and CDR2 SVGAGI. This CDR3 has 12 amino acids. V lost 7 bases and J lost 0, with 6 bases in between. CDR3 loop: CASTSVNTEAFF. CDR3 bases: TGTGCCAGCACCTCAGTGAACACTGAAGCTTTCTTT.

This sequence joins TRBV30 and TRBJ1-3; unclear D gene. The V and J ends lost 4 bases and 1 base respectively, with 23 bases between them. The CDR3 has 18 residues. Germline assignment: CDR1 GTSNPN and CDR2 SVGIG (reference sequence). The CDR3 loop reads CAWTSFTNLRVSGNTIYF. The CDR3 region has the DNA TGTGCCTGGACCTCGTTCACTAATTTGCGGGTATCTGGAAACACCATATATTTT.

This clone was detected once. The V and J genes are TRBV28 and TRBJ2-7; 9 nucleotides match TRBD2. Germline CDR1 and CDR2: MDHEN and SYDVKM. The V and J ends lost 5 bases and 0 bases, in that order; junction bases with no gene match: 8. The CDR3 covers 16 residues. The CDR3 DNA reads as TGTGCCAGCAGTCCCGAAGCGGGAGGCTACTCCTACGAGCAGTACTTC. Its protein is CASSPEAGGYSYEQYF.

The chain employs TRBV11-1 and TRBJ2-7; 7 positions agree with TRBD2. In germline, CDR1 is SGHAT, CDR2 FQDESV (reference sequence). The CDR3 consists of 15 residues. Germline trimming cut 5 bases from V and 4 bases from J; bases unmatched to any gene: 11. CDR3 in amino acids: CASSPLAGVEYEQYF. CDR3 nucleotide sequence: TGTGCCAGCAGCCCCCTTGCGGGAGTAGAGTACGAGCAGTACTTC.

The chain recombines TRBV10-3 with TRBJ2-1; D may be TRBD2 (6 bases). CDR3 length: 14 residues. The V end lost 6 bases, the J end lost 1 base, and 10 bases lay between the germline ends. Per germline, CDR1 ENHRY and CDR2 SYGVKD. The CDR3 protein is CAIRKGGSYNEQFF. Here the CDR3 DNA reads TGTGCCATCAGGAAAGGAGGGTCCTACAATGAGCAGTTCTTC.

This clone was detected only a few times. V is TRBV5-1 and J is TRBJ2-7; 7 nucleotides agree with TRBD1. This CDR3 has 16 residues. In germline, CDR1 is SGHRS, CDR2 YFSETQ. V lost 2 bases and J lost 4; bases outside the gene matches: 12. As DNA, the CDR3 is TGCGCCAGCAGCTTTAACAACCGGGACAGAGATTACGAGCAGTACTTC. This gives the protein CASSFNNRDRDYEQYF.

This clone has a count of ten or more. This chain links TRBV7-3 with TRBJ2-2; 11 positions agree with TRBD2. CDR1 and CDR2 from the germline V gene are SGHTA and FQGTGA. This CDR3 is 16 amino acids long. V was clipped by 6 bases and J by 1 base; unmatched bases: 4. The CDR3 DNA reads TGTGCCAGCAGTCCTAGCGGGGGGTTGAACACCGGGGAGCTGTTTTTT. Residues: CASSPSGGLNTGELFF.

The chain couples TRBV3-1 (or the pseudogene TRBV3-2) to TRBJ2-1, with TRBD2 matching 12 bases. Germline CDR1 reads LGHDT; CDR2 reads YNNKEL (reference sequence). The CDR3 totals 17 residues. The J segment lost 2 bases and the V segment lost 1 base, leaving 3 bases of the junction unmatched. The CDR3 here is CASSQVLAGGPYNEQFF. In DNA form, the CDR3 reads TGTGCCAGCAGCCAAGTCCTAGCGGGGGGGCCCTACAATGAGCAGTTCTTC.

The gene calls are TRBV18 and TRBJ1-3; D is perhaps TRBD1 (5 bases). The V gene lost 5 bases and the J gene lost 0 bases, with 17 bases spanning the gap. The CDR3 loop spans 17 amino acids. CDR1 KGHSH and CDR2 LQKENI come from the germline V gene. CDR3 in amino acids: CASSGTTEDSSGNTIYF. The CDR3 nucleotides are TGTGCCAGCTCAGGGACTACCGAAGATTCCTCTGGAAACACCATATATTTT.

This clone has a single count. This rearrangement joins TRBV18 to TRBJ2-7; D is perhaps TRBD1 or TRBD2 (5 bases each). Per the germline V gene, CDR1 is KGHSH and CDR2 is LQKENI. V lost 6 bases, J lost 5 bases, and 17 bases lay in between. This CDR3 comprises 14 residues. The CDR3 DNA sequence: TGTGCCAGCTCGGCCCTCTCGGGGCACGACGAGCAGTACTTC. Protein product: CASSALSGHDEQYF.

The chain uses TRBV5-6 and TRBJ2-3, with 9 bases fitting TRBD2. Unmatched junction bases numbered 10, after V lost 5 bases and J lost 0 bases. The germline gives CDR1 SGHDT, CDR2 YYEEEE. This CDR3 is built from 17 residues. The CDR3 loop reads CASSTPLAGASTDTQYF. For the CDR3, the DNA is TGTGCCAGCAGTACCCCACTAGCGGGCGCGAGCACAGATACGCAGTATTTT. Full variable domain (rest looked up from reference TRBV5-6 and TRBJ2-3): DAGVTQSPTHLIKTRGQQVTLRCSPKSGHDTVSWYQQALGQGPQFIFQYYEEEERQRGNFPDRFSGHQFPNYSSELNVNALLLGDSALYLCASSTPLAGASTDTQYFGPGTRLTVL.

This chain uses TRBV11-2 with TRBJ1-2; 10 bases fit TRBD1. V lost 2 bases to trimming and J lost 7 bases; unmatched junction nucleotides: 13. The CDR3 contains 17 residues. Germline assignment: CDR1 SGHAT and CDR2 FQNNGV. CDR3 nucleotides: TGTGCCAGCAGCTTAACGAGGGGGACAGGGGATCGGAGTGGCTACACCTTC. This encodes CASSLTRGTGDRSGYTF.

V usage is TRBV6-5 and J usage is TRBJ2-5, with 8 bases that match TRBD2. V shed 8 bases, J shed 3 bases, and the junction held 5 bases outside the gene matches. The CDR3 has 13 residues. CDR1 is MNHEY, CDR2 SVGAGI, per germline. The CDR3 protein is CASREGLEETQYF. CDR3 DNA sequence: TGTGCCAGCCGGGAGGGCCTGGAAGAGACCCAGTACTTC.

The chain links TRBV11-2 to TRBJ2-7, with D possibly TRBD1 on 6 matching bases. The CDR3 sequence is 16 residues long. Germline V CDR1 and CDR2: SGHAT, FQNNGV. V was clipped by 1 base and J by 1 base, with 14 bases between them. The CDR3 nucleotides read TGTGCCAGCAGCTTAGGAGGTCAGGGGCCTTCCTACGAGCAGTACTTC. It encodes CASSLGGQGPSYEQYF.

The rearrangement uses TRBV6-5 and TRBJ2-5; no clear D. From germline, CDR1 is MNHEY and CDR2 SVGAGI. The CDR3 contains 15 residues. Trimming cost V 1 base and J 1 base, with 10 bases left between them. The CDR3, as DNA: TGTGCCAGCAGTTACTGGCTACGCTGCCAAGAGACCCAGTACTTC. It encodes CASSYWLRCQETQYF.

CDR3 in amino acids: CASSPTGTGGGLFF. The CDR3 DNA follows: TGCGCCAGCAGCCCGACCGGAACAGGGGGAGGACTGTTTTTT. The V gene is TRBV4-1, the J gene TRBJ1-4, with 8 bases matching TRBD1. Germline assignment: CDR1 MGHRA and CDR2 YSYEKL. V shed 4 bases and J 13 bases; nucleotides not matched to a gene: 11. The CDR3 sequence is 14 residues long.

V is TRBV4-1 and J is TRBJ1-6; no firm D call. In germline, CDR1 is MGHRA, CDR2 YSYEKL. The CDR3 runs 14 residues. Trimming pared 5 bases from V and 7 bases from J, leaving 12 bases between. The CDR3 reads CASSSDGSNSPLHF. The CDR3 DNA sequence: TGCGCCAGCAGCAGCGACGGATCGAATTCACCCCTCCACTTT.